The 3 T cell receptor beta chains reported below all come from one sample, sequenced in a study of patients and donors after allogeneic stem cell transplantation. TCRdb itself ran the RT-PCR reads through MiXCR, one entry per CDR3 protein. The data contain about a million distinct CDR3 sequences, roughly 18% of them singletons. Sequenced input: blood, either unsorted or a sorted T cell fraction (not recorded which). The receptors were gathered from a human donor who was either an allogeneic HSCT recipient or a stem cell or donor lymphocyte infusion donor (not recorded which). It is not recorded whose cells these are; they may come from a transplant donor.

The chain employs TRBV4-1 and TRBJ2-1; maybe TRBD2 (5 bases). The germline V and J ends were trimmed by 1 base and 9 bases, with 13 bases remaining between them. This CDR3 comprises 14 residues. Germline V gives CDR1 MGHRA, CDR2 YSYEKL. CDR3 amino acids: CASSQVLGGGEQFF. CDR3 DNA: TGCGCCAGCAGCCAAGTGCTTGGAGGAGGTGAGCAGTTCTTC.

This clonotype was observed a handful of times. The J gene is TRBJ1-1, the V gene TRBV10-3, with D perhaps TRBD1 (5 bases). Germline V gives CDR1 ENHRY, CDR2 SYGVKD. This CDR3 spans 18 amino acids. V was cut by 5 bases and J by 3 bases, with 25 bases left in between. The CDR3: CAISLYPGLSKGDTEAFF. The DNA of the CDR3 is TGTGCCATCAGTCTTTACCCGGGACTTTCAAAAGGGGACACTGAAGCTTTCTTT.

This clonotype was recorded a few times. This sequence joins TRBV11-2 and TRBJ2-5; tentative D call: TRBD2 (5 bases). Trimming removed 6 bases from V and 1 base from J, with 21 bases in between. This CDR3 has 17 residues. In germline, CDR1 is SGHAT, CDR2 FQNNGV. The CDR3 sequence is CASSHPGPPLGQETQYF. The CDR3 DNA reads TGTGCCAGCAGTCACCCCGGACCCCCACTAGGCCAAGAGACCCAGTACTTC.